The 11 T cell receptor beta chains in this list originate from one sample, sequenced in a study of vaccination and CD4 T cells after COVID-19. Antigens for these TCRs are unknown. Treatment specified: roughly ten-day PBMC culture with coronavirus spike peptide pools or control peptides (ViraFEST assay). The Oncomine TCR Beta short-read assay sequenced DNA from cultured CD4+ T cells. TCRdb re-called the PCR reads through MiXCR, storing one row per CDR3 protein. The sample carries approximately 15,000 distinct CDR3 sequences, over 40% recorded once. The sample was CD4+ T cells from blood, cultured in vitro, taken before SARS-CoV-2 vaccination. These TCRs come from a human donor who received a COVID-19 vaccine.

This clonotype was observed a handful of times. CDR3 region: CASSLDQSAPAFF. The CDR3 DNA follows: TGTGCCAGCAGCTTAGATCAGTCAGCCCCCGCTTTCTTT. This chain connects TRBV7-9 to TRBJ1-1; unclear D gene. V was pared by 1 base and J by 11 bases, with 14 bases between. Germline loops: CDR1 SEHNR, CDR2 FQNEAQ (reference sequence). This CDR3 region has 13 residues.

Here the CDR3 reads CASSNPGPNSPLHF. CDR3 nucleotides: TGTGCCAGCAGTAACCCAGGACCCAATTCACCCCTCCACTTT. J is TRBJ1-6 and V is TRBV12-3 or TRBV12-4; D remains ambiguous. CDR3 size: 14 residues. Trimming removed 5 bases from V and 7 bases from J, with 12 bases in between.

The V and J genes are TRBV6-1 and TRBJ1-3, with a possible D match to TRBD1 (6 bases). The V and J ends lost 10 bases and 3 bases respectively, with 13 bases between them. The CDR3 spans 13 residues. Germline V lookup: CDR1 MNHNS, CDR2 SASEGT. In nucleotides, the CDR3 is TGTGCCACCCAGGGGACCCGTGGAAACACCATATATTTT. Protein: CATQGTRGNTIYF.

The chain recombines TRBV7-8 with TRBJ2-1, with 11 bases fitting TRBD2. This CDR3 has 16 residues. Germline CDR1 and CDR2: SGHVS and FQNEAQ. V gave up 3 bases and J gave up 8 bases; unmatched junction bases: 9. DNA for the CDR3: TGTGCCAGCAGCTTCCCTAGCGGGGGGAAGGGTCATGAGCAGTTCTTC. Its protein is CASSFPSGGKGHEQFF.

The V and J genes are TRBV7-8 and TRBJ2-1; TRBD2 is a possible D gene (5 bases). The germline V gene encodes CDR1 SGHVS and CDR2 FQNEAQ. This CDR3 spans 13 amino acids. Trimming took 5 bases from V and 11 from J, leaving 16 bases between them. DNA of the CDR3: TGTGCCAGCAGCGTAAGCCCTAGGAGGCAGCAGTTCTTC. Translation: CASSVSPRRQQFF.

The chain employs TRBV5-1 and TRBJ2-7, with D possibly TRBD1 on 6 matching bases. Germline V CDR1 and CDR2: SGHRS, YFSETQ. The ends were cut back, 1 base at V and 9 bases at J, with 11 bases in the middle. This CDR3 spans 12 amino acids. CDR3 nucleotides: TGCGCCAGCAGCTTGAGGGGGAACGGGCAGTACTTC. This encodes CASSLRGNGQYF.

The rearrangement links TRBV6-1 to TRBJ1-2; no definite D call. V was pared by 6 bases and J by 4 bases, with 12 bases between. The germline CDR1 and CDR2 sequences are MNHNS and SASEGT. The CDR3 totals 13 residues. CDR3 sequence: CASSTSGRYGYTF. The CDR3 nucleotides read TGTGCCAGCAGCACCTCAGGTCGCTATGGCTACACCTTC.

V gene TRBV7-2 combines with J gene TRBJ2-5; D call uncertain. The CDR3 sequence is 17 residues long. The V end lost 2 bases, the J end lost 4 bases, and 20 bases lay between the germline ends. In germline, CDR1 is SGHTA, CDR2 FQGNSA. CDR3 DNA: TGTGCCAGCAGCTTACAGCTCCGCGCCAATTTGCCAGAGACCCAGTACTTC. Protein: CASSLQLRANLPETQYF.

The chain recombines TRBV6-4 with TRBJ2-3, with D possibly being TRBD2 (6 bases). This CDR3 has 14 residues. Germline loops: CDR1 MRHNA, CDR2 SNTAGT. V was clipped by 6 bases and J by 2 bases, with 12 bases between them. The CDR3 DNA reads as TGTGCCAGCAGGCGGGGCAGTTACACAGATACGCAGTATTTT. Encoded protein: CASRRGSYTDTQYF.

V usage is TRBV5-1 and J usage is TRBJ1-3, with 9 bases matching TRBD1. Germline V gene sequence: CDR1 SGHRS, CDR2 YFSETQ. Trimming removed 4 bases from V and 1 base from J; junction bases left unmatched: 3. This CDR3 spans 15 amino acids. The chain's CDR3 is CASSPGTGSGNTIYF. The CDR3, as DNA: TGCGCCAGCAGCCCGGGGACAGGGTCTGGAAACACCATATATTTT. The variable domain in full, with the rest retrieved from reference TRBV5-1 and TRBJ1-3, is KAGVTQTPRYLIKTRGQQVTLSCSPISGHRSVSWYQQTPGQGLQFLFEYFSETQRNKGNFPGRFSGRQFSNSRSEMNVSTLELGDSALYLCASSPGTGSGNTIYFGEGSWLTVV.

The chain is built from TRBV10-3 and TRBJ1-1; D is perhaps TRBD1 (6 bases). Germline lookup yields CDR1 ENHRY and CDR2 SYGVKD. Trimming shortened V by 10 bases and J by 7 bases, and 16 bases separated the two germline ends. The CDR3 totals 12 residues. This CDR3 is CASATGGYEAFF. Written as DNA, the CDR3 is TGTGCCAGCGCGACAGGCGGATATGAAGCTTTCTTT.